A single sample is the source of the 24 T cell receptor beta chains below, sequenced in a study of cytomegalovirus exposure and HLA in healthy donors. Primers: 60 Vbeta forward and 13 Jbeta reverse. The protocol was immunoSEQ multiplex PCR, while the TCRdb copy is restricted to in-frame clones and leaves out a portion. In total, the table holds more than 90,000 clones. Sequencing input: PBMCs. These receptors all come from a middle-aged man in good health and CMV-seropositive.

The rearrangement links TRBV2 to TRBJ1-4, with a tentative D call TRBD1 (6 bases). The V end was cut by 6 bases, the J end by 5 bases, with 13 bases between. Germline V lookup: CDR1 SNHLY, CDR2 FYNNEI. This CDR3 region has 14 residues. In nucleotides, the CDR3 is TGTGCCAGCAGAGAGACAGGCTACAATGAAAAACTGTTTTTT. As protein: CASRETGYNEKLFF.

The chain combines TRBV28 with TRBJ1-4, with 9 bases identical to TRBD1. Germline CDR1 MDHEN, CDR2 SYDVKM. The trim removed 6 bases at V and 8 bases at J, leaving 7 bases unmatched. CDR3 size: 14 residues. The CDR3 nucleotides are TGTGCCAGCAGCCCCGGACAGGGGAGAGAAAAACTGTTTTTT. Its translation is CASSPGQGREKLFF.

The chain carries TRBV30 and TRBJ1-3, with D possibly matching TRBD1 (5 bases). This CDR3 spans 13 amino acids. Per the germline V gene, CDR1 is GTSNPN and CDR2 is SVGIG (reference sequence). With 4 bases removed from V and 4 bases from J, the gap between germline ends came to 11 bases. CDR3 sequence (DNA): TGTGCCTGGACTCGGGGGATAGGAAACACCATATATTTT. This codes for CAWTRGIGNTIYF.

The gene calls are TRBV6-5 and TRBJ2-7, with TRBD1 matching 7 bases. V dropped 5 bases and J dropped 0; count of bases not matched to a gene: 4. The CDR3 length is 14 residues. CDR1 is MNHEY and CDR2 is SVGAGI in the germline V gene. The CDR3: CASSGTASSYEQYF. CDR3 DNA: TGTGCCAGCAGTGGGACAGCCAGCTCCTACGAGCAGTACTTC.

The J gene is TRBJ2-5, the V gene TRBV2; 8 bases line up with TRBD2. With the DNA end fitting TRBJ2-7 better, the J assignment may be wrong. Germline-derived CDR1 and CDR2 are SNHLY and FYNNEI. The CDR3 is made up of 14 amino acids. CDR3 nucleotide sequence: TGTGCCAGCAGTGAACCCCTAGCGGGCCCCGAGCAGTACTTC. Its translation: CASSEPLAGPEQYF.

V gene TRBV7-2 combines with J gene TRBJ2-7, with TRBD2 matching over 12 bases. V shed 0 bases, J shed 4 bases, and the junction held 7 bases outside the gene matches. CDR1 and CDR2 from the germline V gene are SGHTA and FQGNSA. CDR3 length: 17 residues. For the CDR3, the DNA is TGTGCCAGCAGCTTAGCCCTAGCGGGAGGGCCGTCGTACGAGCAGTACTTC. Its translation is CASSLALAGGPSYEQYF.

This sequence joins TRBV11-3 and TRBJ2-5, with TRBD1 matching over 10 bases. Germline-derived CDR1 and CDR2 are SGHNT and YENEEA. J was trimmed by 4 bases and V by 5 bases; bases with no gene match: 10. This CDR3 comprises 16 residues. CDR3 sequence reads: CASSGRQGARRETQYF. Here the CDR3 DNA reads TGTGCCAGCAGCGGGCGACAGGGGGCAAGGAGAGAGACCCAGTACTTC.

V is TRBV7-9 and J is TRBJ2-7; D perhaps matches TRBD1 (5 bases). CDR1 is SEHNR and CDR2 is FQNEAQ in the germline V gene (reference sequence). Trimming removed 5 bases from V and 0 bases from J, with 11 bases in between. This CDR3 has 14 residues. DNA for the CDR3: TGTGCCAGCAGCCCGCAGGGAAGCTCCTACGAGCAGTACTTC. Residues: CASSPQGSSYEQYF.

This chain joins TRBV20-1 and TRBJ2-1; unclear D gene. CDR1 is DFQATT and CDR2 is SNEGSKA in the germline V gene (reference sequence). The CDR3 has 10 residues. The V and J ends lost 2 bases and 9 bases respectively, with 5 bases between them. The CDR3: CSARSVEQFF. DNA for the CDR3: TGCAGTGCTAGATCGGTTGAGCAGTTCTTC.

The chain carries TRBV27 and TRBJ2-3, with 8 bases matching TRBD2. The ends lost 7 bases at V and 4 bases at J; junction bases unmatched: 10. Germline values: CDR1 MNHEY, CDR2 SMNVEV (reference sequence). The CDR3 length is 15 residues. This CDR3 is CASTTGRANADTQYF. The CDR3 DNA reads as TGTGCCAGCACCACCGGGAGGGCGAACGCAGATACGCAGTATTTT.

The chain carries TRBV27 and TRBJ2-3; D remains unclear. The CDR3 covers 13 residues. V was cut by 4 bases and J by 6 bases, with 11 bases left in between. The germline V gene encodes CDR1 MNHEY and CDR2 SMNVEV (reference sequence). The CDR3 spells CASSSTFRDTQYF. CDR3 nucleotides: TGTGCCAGCAGTTCGACATTCCGGGATACGCAGTATTTT.

V gene TRBV28 combines with J gene TRBJ2-7, with 7 bases lining up with TRBD1. Germline assignment: CDR1 MDHEN and CDR2 SYDVKM. The length of the CDR3 is 13 residues. Trimming cost V 4 bases and J 2 bases; bases outside gene matches: 2. The CDR3 DNA reads as TGTGCCAGCAGTTACAGGGGAACCTACGAGCAGTACTTC. It translates to CASSYRGTYEQYF.

This chain uses TRBV6-1 with TRBJ2-1; 11 bases match TRBD2. CDR1 and CDR2 from the germline V gene are MNHNS and SASEGT. The CDR3 extends over 13 amino acids. The V segment lost 2 bases and the J segment 10 bases; nucleotides outside the gene matches: 1. The CDR3 DNA sequence: TGTGCCAGCAGTGAAAGACTAGCGGGAGAGCAGTTCTTC. This translates into CASSERLAGEQFF.

J is TRBJ2-1 and V is TRBV5-1, with TRBD2 identical over 12 bases. V gave up 1 base and J gave up 7 bases; unmatched junction bases: 21. Germline V CDR1 and CDR2: SGHRS, YFSETQ. This CDR3 is built from 21 residues. In DNA form, the CDR3 reads TGCGCCAGCAGCTTGCCCAAGACTAGCGGGAGTGGGTTGTTGGGATATAATGAGCAGTTCTTC. This translates into CASSLPKTSGSGLLGYNEQFF.

The gene calls are TRBV28 and TRBJ2-7, with D tentatively TRBD2 (6 bases). The germline V and J ends were trimmed by 5 bases and 7 bases, with 21 bases remaining between them. Germline V gene lookup returns CDR1 MDHEN and CDR2 SYDVKM. This CDR3 spans 15 amino acids. The CDR3 nucleotides read TGTGCCAGCAGTCGAGGTGGGGCGGGGTCCGTGGAGCAGTACTTC. This gives the protein CASSRGGAGSVEQYF.

The chain has TRBV7-2 and TRBJ2-7; the match to TRBD2 covers 7 bases. J lost 5 bases, V lost 0 bases, and 10 bases had no gene match. This CDR3 has 16 amino acids. Germline V CDR1 and CDR2: SGHTA, FQGNSA. The CDR3, as DNA: TGTGCCAGCAGCTTAGCGTCAACTAGCGTTAGGAACGAGCAGTACTTC. Amino acids: CASSLASTSVRNEQYF.

The CDR3 is CASRGGGLPYEQYF. The CDR3 bases are TGTGCCAGCAGGGGAGGGGGGCTTCCATACGAGCAGTACTTC. The chain couples TRBV28 to TRBJ2-5; perhaps TRBD2 as D (7 bases). The tail of the sequence fits TRBJ2-7 better, so the J call may be wrong. The CDR3 runs to 14 residues. Germline V CDR1 and CDR2: MDHEN, SYDVKM.

The chain links TRBV29-1 to TRBJ2-7, with TRBD1 as a possible D gene (5 bases). The CDR3 is made up of 12 amino acids. Germline CDR1 is SQVTM and CDR2 is ANQGSEA. The germline V and J ends were trimmed by 3 bases and 4 bases, with 10 bases remaining between them. The CDR3 DNA is TGCAGCGTTGAGGACAATCAATACGAGCAGTACTTC. It encodes CSVEDNQYEQYF.

This chain joins TRBV10-3 and TRBJ2-1; D is undetermined. V gave up 1 base and J gave up 7 bases, with 8 bases separating them. The germline gives CDR1 ENHRY, CDR2 SYGVKD. The CDR3 runs to 13 residues. The CDR3 bases are TGTGCCATCAGTGAGTTGACTGAGAATGAGCAGTTCTTC. It is translated as CAISELTENEQFF.

This chain connects TRBV27 to TRBJ2-5, with 11 bases identical to TRBD2. Near its end, the DNA agrees better with TRBJ2-7, so the J call may be wrong. This CDR3 spans 14 amino acids. The germline V gene encodes CDR1 MNHEY and CDR2 SMNVEV (reference sequence). The CDR3 DNA is TGTGCCAGCAGTTTAGGACTAGCGGGCTACGAGCAGTACTTC. As protein: CASSLGLAGYEQYF.

The V gene is TRBV30, the J gene TRBJ1-5; TRBD1 matches 8 bases. CDR1 is GTSNPN and CDR2 is SVGIG in the germline V gene (reference sequence). The CDR3 contains 16 residues. V gave up 3 bases and J gave up 7 bases; unmatched junction bases: 14. For the CDR3, the DNA is TGTGCCTGGAGCAAGGTCGGACAGGGTGTCCAACAGCCCCAGCATTTT. Translating gives CAWSKVGQGVQQPQHF.

This chain links TRBV9 with TRBJ2-3; D gene unclear. Trimming cost V 4 bases and J 5 bases, with 14 bases left between them. This CDR3 has 14 amino acids. Germline loops: CDR1 SGDLS, CDR2 YYNGEE. In DNA form, the CDR3 reads TGTGCCAGCAGCCCTAGTAGTCAGATAGATACGCAGTATTTT. Residues: CASSPSSQIDTQYF.

This sequence joins TRBV10-3 and TRBJ2-7; a possible D gene is TRBD2 (7 bases). Trimming took off 2 bases at V and 3 bases at J, with 14 bases between the two ends. The CDR3 length is 15 residues. The germline gives CDR1 ENHRY, CDR2 SYGVKD. CDR3 bases: TGTGCCATCAGTGAGCAAACAGGGAGGGACTACGAGCAGTACTTC. Translated: CAISEQTGRDYEQYF.

This chain connects TRBV5-6 to TRBJ2-5; tentatively, D is TRBD1 (6 bases). The DNA end lines up better with TRBJ2-7; the J call may be wrong. The CDR3 has 19 residues. Germline V lookup: CDR1 SGHDT, CDR2 YYEEEE. The CDR3 loop is CASSPNFNIIQGSKYEQYF. The CDR3 nucleotides read TGTGCCAGCAGCCCTAACTTCAACATCATACAGGGAAGCAAGTACGAGCAGTACTTC.